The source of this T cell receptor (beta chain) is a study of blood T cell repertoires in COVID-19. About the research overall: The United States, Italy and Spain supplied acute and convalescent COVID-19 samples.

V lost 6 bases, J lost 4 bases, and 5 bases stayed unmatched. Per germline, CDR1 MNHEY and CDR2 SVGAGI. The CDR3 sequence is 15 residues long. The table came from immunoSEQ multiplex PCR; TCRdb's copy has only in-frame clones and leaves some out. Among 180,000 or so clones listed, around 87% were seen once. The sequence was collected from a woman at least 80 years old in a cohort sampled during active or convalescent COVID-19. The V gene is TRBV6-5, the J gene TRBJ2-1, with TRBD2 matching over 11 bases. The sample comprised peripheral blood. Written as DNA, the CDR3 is TGTGCCAGCAGCCGCGGGACTAGCGGATACAATGAGCAGTTCTTC. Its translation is CASSRGTSGYNEQFF.